The rows below give T cell receptor beta chains drawn from one sample of a study of control samples from healthy donors and cancer patients. This table comes from immunoSEQ multiplex PCR, and its TCRdb copy is limited to in-frame clones, with some not included. The sample has roughly 55,000 clones, 92% seen once. What was sequenced was PBMCs. These receptors all stem from a man aged 40-50 years with colorectal cancer. The CDR3 runs from the conserved cysteine through the conserved F or W. Each record gives: J gene, D gene, V gene, CDR3 protein, CDR3 DNA. The D gene is left open where the match is weak.

J: TRBJ2-7
D: NA
V: TRBV7-6
CDR3: CASSLSGTHEQYF
DNA: TGTGCCAGCAGCCTATCCGGGACCCACGAGCAGTACTTC

J: TRBJ1-6
D: TRBD1
V: TRBV5-4
CDR3: CASSSRRGQGSSPLHF
DNA: TGTGCCAGCAGTTCCCGACGGGGACAGGGGAGTTCACCCCTCCACTTT

J: TRBJ2-3
D: TRBD1
V: TRBV5-4
CDR3: CASSPDRGTDTQYF
DNA: TGTGCCAGCAGCCCAGACAGGGGCACAGATACGCAGTATTTT

J: TRBJ2-2
D: NA
V: TRBV24-1
CDR3: CATSDLAISNTGELFF
DNA: TGTGCCACCAGTGATCTAGCGATATCCAACACCGGGGAGCTGTTTTTT

J: TRBJ2-7
D: NA
V: TRBV19
CDR3: CASSMNRDYEQYF
DNA: TGTGCCAGTAGTATGAACAGGGACTACGAGCAGTACTTC

J: TRBJ2-1
D: NA
V: TRBV3-1/TRBV3-2
CDR3: CASSPPSSDEQFF
DNA: TGTGCCAGCAGCCCCCCCAGTTCCGATGAGCAGTTCTTC

J: TRBJ2-5
D: NA
V: TRBV2
CDR3: CASSEDYLQETQYF
DNA: TGTGCCAGCAGTGAGGACTACCTCCAAGAGACCCAGTACTTC

J: TRBJ2-7
D: TRBD2
V: TRBV30
CDR3: CALAGRYEQYF
DNA: TGTGCGCTAGCGGGCCGTTACGAGCAGTACTTC

J: TRBJ1-5
D: NA
V: TRBV29-1
CDR3: CSVASEGGSNQPQHF
DNA: TGCAGCGTGGCCTCGGAGGGTGGGAGCAATCAGCCCCAGCATTTT

J: TRBJ2-1
D: TRBD2
V: TRBV30
CDR3: CAWRIFLGGVTYNEQFF
DNA: TGTGCCTGGAGAATATTCTTGGGGGGGGTTACCTACAATGAGCAGTTCTTC

J: TRBJ1-5
D: TRBD1
V: TRBV5-6
CDR3: CASTTGTGVQPQHF
DNA: TGTGCCAGCACAACCGGGACAGGGGTGCAGCCCCAGCATTTT

J: TRBJ2-2
D: NA
V: TRBV21-1
CDR3: CASSKVPYLNTGELFF
DNA: TGTGCCAGCAGCAAAGTTCCGTACTTAAACACCGGGGAGCTGTTTTTT

J: TRBJ1-1
D: NA
V: TRBV5-1
CDR3: CASSLVVDSEAFF
DNA: TGCGCCAGCAGCTTGGTAGTCGACAGTGAAGCTTTCTTT

J: TRBJ1-1
D: NA
V: TRBV9
CDR3: CASSVLDDTEAFF
DNA: TGTGCCAGCAGCGTACTGGATGATACTGAAGCTTTCTTT

J: TRBJ1-1
D: NA
V: TRBV7-2
CDR3: CASTSFGLEGGNAF
DNA: TGTGCCAGCACCTCATTCGGACTCGAGGGAGGGAACGCTTTT